The 29 T cell receptor beta chains given below trace back to one sample, sequenced in a study of T cells in Graves' hyperthyroidism and ophthalmopathy. The source material, RNA transcripts, was used to amplify TCR beta CDR3 regions. When the TCR CDR3 underwent first-round RT-PCR, the HTBI primer set was used. TCRdb re-analysed the multiplex PCR reads in MiXCR, keeping a single row per CDR3 protein. The repertoire holds about 500,000 distinct CDR3 sequences, with about 15% as singletons. The sample was blood. Source of these receptors: a woman aged 30 to 39 with Graves' ophthalmopathy.

The sample holds many counts of this clonotype. The rearrangement links TRBV12-3 or TRBV12-4 to TRBJ1-5, with D hard to call. Trimming removed 5 bases at V and 2 bases at J, with 7 bases between. The CDR3 length is 13 residues. DNA for the CDR3: TGTGCCAGCAGTCCTAGCCGCAATCAGCCCCAGCATTTT. Protein sequence: CASSPSRNQPQHF.

This clonotype was observed a few times. The rearrangement joins TRBV30 to TRBJ2-7; D is possibly TRBD2 (5 bases). The CDR3 totals 13 residues. Trimming cost V 3 bases and J 7 bases, with 16 bases left between them. CDR1 is GTSNPN, CDR2 SVGIG, per germline (reference sequence). CDR3 protein: CAWSRGVFGEQYF. The CDR3 DNA reads as TGTGCCTGGAGCCGGGGTGTATTTGGGGAGCAGTACTTC.

The chain joins TRBV14 to TRBJ1-6; D not resolved. Trimming took 4 bases from V and 5 from J, leaving 12 bases between them. The CDR3 consists of 15 residues. Germline CDR1 reads SGHDN; CDR2 reads FVKESK. DNA for the CDR3: TGTGCCAGCAGCCCGATGAGGGTCCATAATTCACCCCTCCACTTT. Its protein product is CASSPMRVHNSPLHF.

The sample holds many counts of this clonotype. The chain recombines TRBV18 with TRBJ2-5, with 8 bases lining up with TRBD1. The CDR3 loop spans 15 amino acids. J lost 3 bases, V lost 6 bases, and 9 bases had no gene match. CDR1 and CDR2 from the germline V gene are KGHSH and LQKENI. The CDR3 DNA reads TGTGCCAGCTCGGGCGCAGGGGGCCGGGAAGAGACCCAGTACTTC. It encodes CASSGAGGREETQYF.

This clonotype was observed a handful of times. At one end the junction does not follow the germline gene, possibly because of a read error. The genes are TRBV2 and TRBJ2-7, with 8 bases identical to TRBD2. The CDR3 contains 11 residues. Per germline, CDR1 SNHLY and CDR2 FYNNEI. CDR3 in DNA: TGTGCCATAAGCGGGAGCTACGAGCAGCACTTC. This encodes CAISGSYEQHF.

The chain couples TRBV28 to TRBJ2-5; TRBD1 matches 11 bases. Looked up from germline, CDR1 is MDHEN and CDR2 is SYDVKM. The length of the CDR3 is 16 residues. Trimming removed 6 bases from V and 2 bases from J; junction bases left unmatched: 8. Here the CDR3 reads CASRPRTGGRQETQYF. The CDR3 DNA reads TGTGCCAGCAGACCACGGACAGGGGGCAGACAAGAGACCCAGTACTTC. Supplemented by reference TRBV28 and TRBJ2-5, the full variable domain reads DVKVTQSSRYLVKRTGEKVFLECVQDMDHENMFWYRQDPGLGLRLIYFSYDVKMKEKGDIPEGYSVSREKKERFSLILESASTNQTSMYLCASRPRTGGRQETQYFGPGTRLLVL.

A note on this clonotype: This may be a read error, as it is one base from a much larger clone. The rearrangement joins TRBV6-5 to TRBJ1-4, with 7 bases matching TRBD1. This CDR3 contains 15 residues. Germline loops: CDR1 MNHEY, CDR2 SVGAGI. V was clipped by 4 bases and J by 7 bases; unmatched bases: 9. The CDR3: CASSFVQTGTEKLFF. The CDR3 DNA is TGTGCCAGCAGTTTTGTCCAGACAGGGACTGAAAAACTGTTTTTT.

This clonotype came up many times. The chain couples TRBV7-8 to TRBJ2-5, with no clear D. Germline CDR1 reads SGHVS; CDR2 reads FQNEAQ. The CDR3 has 13 residues. Trimming took off 5 bases at V and 5 bases at J, with 12 bases between the two ends. In DNA form, the CDR3 reads TGTGCCAGCAGCCCCACCCCGCGGGAGACCCAGTACTTC. This gives the protein CASSPTPRETQYF. Complete variable domain (other parts from reference TRBV7-8 and TRBJ2-5): GAGVSQSPRYKVAKRGQDVALRCDPISGHVSLFWYQQALGQGPEFLTYFQNEAQLDKSGLPSDRFFAERPEGSVSTLKIQRTQQEDSAVYLCASSPTPRETQYFGPGTRLLVL.

Details on this clonotype: A much more abundant neighbour one base away suggests this may be a read error. V gene TRBV20-1 combines with J gene TRBJ2-1; weak D call: TRBD2 (6 bases). This CDR3 is 13 amino acids long. Germline CDR1 DFQATT, CDR2 SNEGSKA (reference sequence). Trimming cost V 5 bases and J 9 bases, with 17 bases left between them. The CDR3 sequence is CSAHQDYGGEQFF. For the CDR3, the DNA is TGCAGTGCTCACCAGGACTACGGGGGTGAGCAGTTCTTC.

This sequence joins TRBV4-1 and TRBJ1-1, with no clear D. Germline V gene sequence: CDR1 MGHRA, CDR2 YSYEKL. CDR3 length: 13 residues. V dropped 2 bases and J dropped 2 bases, with 6 bases sitting between them. CDR3 region: CASSQTPNTEAFF. Written as DNA, the CDR3 is TGCGCCAGCAGCCAAACCCCTAACACTGAAGCTTTCTTT.

As regards this clonotype: Given a much more abundant clone one base away, this may be a read error. The chain recombines TRBV5-1 with TRBJ2-7; TRBD2 agrees at 7 bases. CDR3 size: 15 residues. CDR1 and CDR2 from the germline V gene are SGHRS and YFSETQ. V lost 1 base and J lost 7; bases outside the gene matches: 11. The DNA for the CDR3 is TGCGCCAGCAGCTTGCGGCTAGCGGCTTACAATGAGCAGTACTTC. It translates to CASSLRLAAYNEQYF.

This clonotype came up many times. The chain employs TRBV6-1 and TRBJ1-2; D is unresolved. CDR3 length: 10 amino acids. Germline V gives CDR1 MNHNS, CDR2 SASEGT. Trimming stripped 8 bases from V and 8 bases from J, with 9 bases between. CDR3 sequence (DNA): TGTGCCAGCTACGGAGGAGGCTACACCTTC. It encodes CASYGGGYTF.

This clonotype was detected ten times or more. This chain links TRBV7-2 with TRBJ2-5; tentatively, D is TRBD2 (6 bases). The germline V and J ends were trimmed by 0 bases and 2 bases, with 13 bases remaining between them. CDR1 and CDR2 from the germline V gene are SGHTA and FQGNSA. This CDR3 has 16 residues. For the CDR3, the DNA is TGTGCCAGCAGCTTAGCGCCGGGAGCGGCTCAAGAGACCCAGTACTTC. It codes for CASSLAPGAAQETQYF.

CDR3 protein: CASSRGDRVMETQYF. In nucleotides, the CDR3 is TGTGCCAGCAGCCGGGGGGACAGGGTCATGGAGACCCAGTACTTC. This chain joins TRBV11-1 and TRBJ2-5, with 9 bases aligning to TRBD1. CDR3 length equals 15 residues. The germline CDR1 and CDR2 sequences are SGHAT and FQDESV (reference sequence). Unmatched junction bases numbered 9, after V lost 5 bases and J lost 5 bases.

This clonotype occurred once. This may come from a read error, since a much larger clone is one base off. V usage is TRBV7-2 and J usage is TRBJ2-7; no reliable D call. From germline, CDR1 is SGHTA and CDR2 FQGNSA. CDR3 length equals 15 residues. Trimming cost V 2 bases and J 3 bases, with 14 bases left between them. CDR3 sequence: CASSLIDQSNYEQYF. The CDR3 bases are TGTGCCAGCAGCTTAATCGACCAATCTAACTACGAGCAGTACTTC.

In its sample, this clonotype was seen a few times. The gene calls are TRBV20-1 and TRBJ1-3, with D unresolved. The CDR3 covers 13 residues. Germline CDR1 and CDR2: DFQATT and SNEGSKA (reference sequence). Trimming removed 0 bases from V and 4 bases from J, with 7 bases in between. The CDR3 DNA sequence: TGCAGTGCTAGAGATATACCCGGAAACACCATATATTTT. It specifies CSARDIPGNTIYF.

The CDR3 DNA sequence: TGTGCCAGCAGCTTAATGGACAGGGAGTCCCACGAGCAGTACTTC. This sequence encodes CASSLMDRESHEQYF. V is TRBV7-6 and J is TRBJ2-7, with 8 bases aligning to TRBD1. With V trimmed by 2 bases and J by 5 bases, 8 bases remained unmatched. The CDR3 runs to 15 residues. Per germline, CDR1 SGHVS and CDR2 FNYEAQ.

This sequence joins TRBV6-1 and TRBJ1-6; TRBD1 is a possible D gene (5 bases). From germline, CDR1 is MNHNS and CDR2 SASEGT. V was pared by 8 bases and J by 9 bases, with 20 bases between. The CDR3 totals 15 residues. Written as DNA, the CDR3 is TGTGCCAGCGGAGCTTTGGGACCCGTCGGTTCACCCCTCCACTTT. It translates to CASGALGPVGSPLHF.

This chain joins TRBV18 and TRBJ2-7, with TRBD1 matching over 12 bases. Germline V gene lookup returns CDR1 KGHSH and CDR2 LQKENI. The V segment lost 5 bases and the J segment 9 bases; nucleotides outside the gene matches: 11. This CDR3 region has 15 residues. In nucleotides, the CDR3 is TGTGCCAGCTCAGTCCGGGGGACAGGGGGCATGCGGCAGTACTTC. Protein: CASSVRGTGGMRQYF.

This clonotype was counted at least ten times. This chain uses TRBV5-1 with TRBJ2-1; 9 positions match TRBD2. Per the germline V gene, CDR1 is SGHRS and CDR2 is YFSETQ. The junction had 6 bases not matched to a gene; V was cut back by 0 bases and J by 11 bases. The CDR3 length is 14 residues. The CDR3 is CASSLAGAGGQQFF. CDR3 sequence (DNA): TGCGCCAGCAGCTTGGCCGGAGCGGGAGGTCAGCAGTTCTTC. Based on the CDR3 plus reference TRBV5-1 and TRBJ2-1, the full variable domain is KAGVTQTPRYLIKTRGQQVTLSCSPISGHRSVSWYQQTPGQGLQFLFEYFSETQRNKGNFPGRFSGRQFSNSRSEMNVSTLELGDSALYLCASSLAGAGGQQFFGPGTRLTVL.

The table lists this clonotype with many counts. This chain joins TRBV6-1 and TRBJ1-5; TRBD1 might be the D (6 bases). The V gene's germline CDR1 is MNHNS and CDR2 SASEGT. The length of the CDR3 is 17 residues. Trimming stripped 1 base from V and 2 bases from J, with 15 bases between. The CDR3 protein is CASSEGVSGVGNQPQHF. CDR3 bases: TGTGCCAGCAGTGAAGGCGTTTCAGGGGTTGGCAATCAGCCCCAGCATTTT.

This clonotype showed up many times. The rearrangement joins TRBV5-1 to TRBJ1-1; D ambiguous. The CDR3 spans 15 residues. Between the trimmed V and J ends, which lost 0 bases and 0 bases, there was a span of 9 bases. From germline, CDR1 is SGHRS and CDR2 YFSETQ. Here the CDR3 DNA reads TGCGCCAGCAGCTTGGAGTGGGGTCTGAACACTGAAGCTTTCTTT. Protein sequence: CASSLEWGLNTEAFF. Variable domain in full (rest from reference TRBV5-1 and TRBJ1-1): KAGVTQTPRYLIKTRGQQVTLSCSPISGHRSVSWYQQTPGQGLQFLFEYFSETQRNKGNFPGRFSGRQFSNSRSEMNVSTLELGDSALYLCASSLEWGLNTEAFFGQGTRLTVV.

This clonotype was recorded at least ten times. CDR3 in amino acids: CASSQDGEQFF. The CDR3 DNA follows: TGTGCCAGCAGCCAAGACGGCGAGCAGTTCTTC. The rearrangement joins TRBV3-1 to TRBJ2-1; unclear D gene. The CDR3 is made up of 11 amino acids. Trimming took off 0 bases at V and 10 bases at J, with 4 bases between the two ends. Germline V CDR1 and CDR2: LGHDT, YNNKEL (reference sequence).

This clonotype showed up just once. This chain links TRBV20-1 with TRBJ1-6; D is unclear. Per the germline V gene, CDR1 is DFQATT and CDR2 is SNEGSKA (reference sequence). V lost 0 bases and J 4 bases, leaving 7 bases between the germline ends. This CDR3 is built from 14 residues. CDR3 nucleotide sequence: TGCAGTGCTAGAGATGCGGGGTATAATTCACCCCTCCACTTT. Amino acids: CSARDAGYNSPLHF.

This clonotype was observed at least ten times. This is likely a read error, given that the CDR3 carries no conserved phenylalanine or tryptophan at its end. V gene TRBV20-1 combines with J gene TRBJ2-7, with D possibly TRBD1 on 5 matching bases. The CDR3 totals 14 residues. The V end was cut by 3 bases, the J end by 2 bases, with 14 bases between. Germline V gene data show CDR1 as DFQATT and CDR2 as SNEGSKA (reference sequence). CDR3 sequence reads: CSASSRASPYEQYL. The CDR3 coding sequence is TGCAGTGCTAGTAGCAGGGCGTCCCCCTACGAGCAGTACCTC.

This clonotype was counted many times. The chain recombines TRBV27 with TRBJ2-7; 11 nucleotides align to TRBD2. This CDR3 contains 14 residues. J gave up 7 bases and V 7 bases, and 9 bases lay outside the gene matches. CDR1 is MNHEY, CDR2 SMNVEV, per germline (reference sequence). This CDR3 reads CASNELAGVGEQYF. The DNA for the CDR3 is TGTGCCAGCAACGAACTAGCGGGAGTGGGTGAGCAGTACTTC.

This clonotype was observed at least ten times. The chain employs TRBV12-3 or TRBV12-4 and TRBJ1-2; D gene ambiguous. The CDR3 spans 12 residues. V was cut by 6 bases and J by 8 bases, with 13 bases left in between. This chain's CDR3 is CASSHALWGYTF. In nucleotides, the CDR3 is TGTGCCAGCAGCCATGCCCTTTGGGGCTACACCTTC.

This clonotype was seen ten or more times. V usage is TRBV5-8 and J usage is TRBJ2-7; 12 positions match TRBD1. Germline V gives CDR1 SGHTS, CDR2 YDEGEE. This CDR3 spans 20 amino acids. V lost 0 bases and J lost 0; bases outside the gene matches: 13. The CDR3 is CASSLDSRDRGPLSSYEQYF. The CDR3 DNA reads TGTGCCAGCAGCTTGGATAGCCGGGACAGGGGGCCTTTGAGCTCCTACGAGCAGTACTTC. The variable domain in full, with the rest retrieved from reference TRBV5-8 and TRBJ2-7, is EAGVTQSPTHLIKTRGQQATLRCSPISGHTSVYWYQQALGLGLQFLLWYDEGEERNRGNFPPRFSGRQFPNYSSELNVNALELEDSALYLCASSLDSRDRGPLSSYEQYFGPGTRLTVT.

This clonotype was picked up many times. The chain has TRBV7-2 and TRBJ2-1, with 9 bases that match TRBD2. V was pared by 2 bases and J by 9 bases, with 5 bases of the junction left unmatched. This CDR3 is built from 14 residues. In germline, CDR1 is SGHTA, CDR2 FQGNSA. CDR3 in DNA: TGTGCCAGCAGCTTAACGGGACTAGCCCCTGAGCAGTTCTTC. This codes for CASSLTGLAPEQFF.